Below, one TCR beta chain is given with its context. Its target is not known. The sample belongs to a study of shared clonotypes between healthy human individuals. Study background: Each donor contributed plates that comprised three CD4 naive, three CD4 memory, two CD8 naive and one CD8 memory.

Sorted-subset replicate PCRs used approximately 190 ng of genomic DNA. This amount corresponded to 30,000 to 35,000 T cell genomes. Profiling relied on immunoSEQ multiplex PCR, and the TCRdb table lists in-frame clones only, not all of them. The sample lists approximately 2.4 million clones, 95% occurring once. General study results and limits: It was observed that roughly 5% of naive CD4 clonotypes were shared across four donors.

This sequence was found in a man between 18 and 35 years old in good health. Sequencing was carried out using naive CD4+ T cells sorted from blood. Sample subset: CD45RA+ positively selected.

CDR3 residues: CASSDSLYEQYF. The CDR3 DNA reads as TGTGCCAGCAGTGACTCTCTCTACGAGCAGTACTTC. The chain is built from TRBV25-1 and TRBJ2-7; D uncertain. With 3 bases removed from V and 3 bases from J, the gap between germline ends came to 6 bases. Germline V gene sequence: CDR1 MGHDK, CDR2 SYGVNS. This CDR3 has 12 amino acids.